Here is one T cell receptor beta chain with its context. The specificity of this receptor is unknown. With a much larger clone just one base away, this may be a read error. The data were taken from a study of Graves' ophthalmopathy and Graves' hyperthyroidism (dated by TCRdb to 2017 to 2018). Broadly, across the study: Hyperthyroidism was considered stable if no progression to ophthalmopathy occurred within 18 months of follow-up. The study used TCR beta repertoire signatures to distinguish Graves' ophthalmopathy from Graves' hyperthyroidism and to predict progression to ophthalmopathy. In total, 135 blood samples were TCR-sequenced: around 42 ophthalmopathy, some 75 hyperthyroidism and about 17 hyperthyroidism-to-ophthalmopathy patients. A discovery set of 95 to 100 patients (43 ophthalmopathy, 55 to 60 stable hyperthyroidism) was enrolled to explore V-J signatures distinguishing ophthalmopathy from hyperthyroidism. The independent validation cohort included about 19 hyperthyroidism patients plus 17 patients who later progressed from hyperthyroidism to ophthalmopathy. In more than five hyperthyroidism patients, the T-cell repertoires found in thyroid tissue were compared with those found in blood. Once sampling was done, hyperthyroidism patients were given methimazole at a starting dose of 30 mg daily, while ophthalmopathy patients were given high-dose intravenous methylprednisolone.

Here is what the overall study found, with its caveats: Among expanded thyroid clonotypes with frequency above 0.001, most also showed up in blood, which suggests that blood repertoires may reflect the thyroid immune response. In validation, the model predicted ophthalmopathy progression with 70.59% sensitivity and about 77% specificity; 12 predicted patients were CT-confirmed with GO in a median of about 7.1 months. The 13-signature model separated ophthalmopathy from stable hyperthyroidism with 85% to 90% sensitivity and approximately 83% specificity in cross-validation, and 80%/75% in the test set. Sample size was not statistically predetermined, and group allocation was not concealed from the investigators.

The hyperthyroidism patients were 18 to 65 years old and newly diagnosed, with a disease duration of less than 2 months. Anyone with other autoimmune diseases, uncontrolled infections, pregnancy or lactation was excluded from the study. Clinical symptoms, serum thyroxine, TRAb, thyroid ultrasound and orbital computed tomography formed the basis of the diagnosis. Trizol reagent was used to extract the total RNA, and its quality was then checked on an Agilent 2100 Bioanalyzer. V gives up 4 bases and J gives up 4 bases, and the segment between their germline ends measures 22 bases. Taken from the germline V gene, the CDR1 and CDR2 loops are SGHAT and FQNNGV. The CDR3 goes from the cysteine to the phenylalanine over 17 residues. The entry retains the CDR3 DNA only, 51 bases that are in frame from base 1. For repertoire sequencing, the TCR beta CDR3 regions were amplified from RNA transcripts. A first-round RT-PCR used HTBI primers with the Qiagen OneStep RT-PCR kit, followed by a second-round multiplex PCR, size selection and purification. The libraries underwent paired-end sequencing with 100 bp reads on an Illumina HiSeq2000. The authors' analysis ran thus. SOAPnuke was used for read processing, and reads with adapters, uncalled bases, a mean Phred below 15, or no exact constant-primer or identifier match were discarded. COPE v1.2.5 was used to merge high-quality paired reads. Unique nucleotide sequences were defined as clonotypes and aligned to IMGT TRB V, D and J references using MiTCR v1.1. The analysis was limited to V-J combinations with a frequency above 0.0001, which together covered roughly 99% of the repertoires. For each V-J combination, a TCR clonal expansion and chaos score was defined as the ratio of F50 clonal expansion to chaos observed in the TCRdist matrix. Features were reduced by Welch's t-statistics and random forest to over 10 V-J combinations, which fed a naive Bayes classifier. The Morisita-Horn index was used to measure how similar the thyroid and blood repertoires were. TCRdb reprocessing: public reads trimmed at Q25 with fastp, clones called with MiXCR, in-frame beta chains kept. CDR3 protein duplicates are merged, each entry listing the most common genes and DNA. The V and J calls come from TCRdb's annotation, not from the publication. For this sample the table gives about 1.2 million distinct CDR3 sequences, of which about 35% were detected only once. 11% of the sample is taken by the ten largest.

The specimen sequenced was peripheral blood or thyroid tissue (not recorded which). The V and J genes are TRBV11-2 and TRBJ2-5; TRBD1 is possibly the D segment (5 matching bases). The sequence was collected from an adult man with Graves' hyperthyroidism. For the CDR3, the sequence is CASSSAAPDKTRETQYF. In nucleotides, the sequence is TGTGCCAGCAGCTCAGCTGCACCGGACAAAACGAGAGAGACCCAGTACTTC. Beyond the CDR3, the reference TRBV11-2 and TRBJ2-5 genes provide the residues; the full variable domain reads: EAGVAQSPRYKIIEKRQSVAFWCNPISGHATLYWYQQILGQGPKLLIQFQNNGVVDDSQLPKDRFSAERLKGVDSTLKIQPAKLEDSAVYLCASSSAAPDKTRETQYFGPGTRLLVL.